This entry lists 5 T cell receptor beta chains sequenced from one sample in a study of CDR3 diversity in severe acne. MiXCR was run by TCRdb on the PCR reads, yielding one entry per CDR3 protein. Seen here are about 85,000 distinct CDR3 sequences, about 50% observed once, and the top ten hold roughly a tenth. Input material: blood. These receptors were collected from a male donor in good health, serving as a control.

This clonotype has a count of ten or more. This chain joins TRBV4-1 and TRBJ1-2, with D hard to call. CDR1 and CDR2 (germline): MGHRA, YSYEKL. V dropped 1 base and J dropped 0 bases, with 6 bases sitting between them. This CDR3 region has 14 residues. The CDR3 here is CASSQGATNYGYTF. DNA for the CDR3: TGCGCCAGCAGCCAAGGGGCTACTAACTATGGCTACACCTTC.

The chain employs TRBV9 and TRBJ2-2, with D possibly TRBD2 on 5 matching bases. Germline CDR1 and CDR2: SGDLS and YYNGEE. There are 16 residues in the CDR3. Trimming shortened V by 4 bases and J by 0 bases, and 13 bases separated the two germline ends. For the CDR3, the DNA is TGTGCCAGCAGCCCCCAAAGCGGCGCGAACACCGGGGAGCTGTTTTTT. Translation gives CASSPQSGANTGELFF. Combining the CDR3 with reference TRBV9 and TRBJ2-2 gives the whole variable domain DSGVTQTPKHLITATGQRVTLRCSPRSGDLSVYWYQQSLDQGLQFLIQYYNGEERAKGNILERFSAQQFPDLHSELNLSSLELGDSALYFCASSPQSGANTGELFFGEGSRLTVL.

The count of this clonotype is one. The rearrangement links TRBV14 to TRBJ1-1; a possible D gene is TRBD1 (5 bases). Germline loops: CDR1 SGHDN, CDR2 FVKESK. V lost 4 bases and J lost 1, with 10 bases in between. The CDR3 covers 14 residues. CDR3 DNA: TGTGCCAGCAGCCCCCTCGGACAGAACACTGAAGCTTTCTTT. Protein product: CASSPLGQNTEAFF. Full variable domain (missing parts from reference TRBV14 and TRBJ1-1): EAGVTQFPSHSVIEKGQTVTLRCDPISGHDNLYWYRRVMGKEIKFLLHFVKESKQDESGMPNNRFLAERTGGTYSTLKVQPAELEDSGVYFCASSPLGQNTEAFFGQGTRLTVV.

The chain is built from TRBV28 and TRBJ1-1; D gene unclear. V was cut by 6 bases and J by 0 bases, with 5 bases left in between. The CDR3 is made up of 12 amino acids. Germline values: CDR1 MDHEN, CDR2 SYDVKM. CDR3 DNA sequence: TGTGCCAGCAGCCGCGTGAACACTGAAGCTTTCTTT. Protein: CASSRVNTEAFF.

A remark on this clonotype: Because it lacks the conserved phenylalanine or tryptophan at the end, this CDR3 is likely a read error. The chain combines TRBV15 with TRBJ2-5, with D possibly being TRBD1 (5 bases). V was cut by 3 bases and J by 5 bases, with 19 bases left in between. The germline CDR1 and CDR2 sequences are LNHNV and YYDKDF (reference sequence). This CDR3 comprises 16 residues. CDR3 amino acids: CATSREDRSRPETQYL. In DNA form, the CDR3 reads TGTGCCACCAGCAGGGAAGACAGATCCAGACCGGAGACCCAGTACCTC.